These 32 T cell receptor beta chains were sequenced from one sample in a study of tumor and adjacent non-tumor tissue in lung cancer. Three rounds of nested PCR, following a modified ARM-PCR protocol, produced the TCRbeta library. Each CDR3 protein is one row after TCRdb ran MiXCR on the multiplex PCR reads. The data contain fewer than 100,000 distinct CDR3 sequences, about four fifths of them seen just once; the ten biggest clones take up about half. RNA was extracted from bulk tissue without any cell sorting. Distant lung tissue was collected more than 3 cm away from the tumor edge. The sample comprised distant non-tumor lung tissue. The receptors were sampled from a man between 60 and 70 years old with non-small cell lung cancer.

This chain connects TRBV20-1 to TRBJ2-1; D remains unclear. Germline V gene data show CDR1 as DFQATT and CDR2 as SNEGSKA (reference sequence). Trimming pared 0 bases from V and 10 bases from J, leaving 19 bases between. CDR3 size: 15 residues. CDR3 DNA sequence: TGCAGTGCTAGAGATAGGACGGAATTGCGCCGGGAGCAGTTCTTC. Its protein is CSARDRTELRREQFF.

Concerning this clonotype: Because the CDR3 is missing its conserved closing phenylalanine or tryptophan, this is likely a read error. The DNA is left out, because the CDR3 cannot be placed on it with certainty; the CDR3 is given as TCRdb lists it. The CDR3 loop reads CASGHRRNQKFL. The V call is TRBV12-5, the J call TRBJ2-1; the tabulated D call, TRBD1, remains unverified against the DNA. The CDR3 length equals 12 residues, ends included. The germline V gene encodes CDR1 LGHNT and CDR2 FRNRAP.

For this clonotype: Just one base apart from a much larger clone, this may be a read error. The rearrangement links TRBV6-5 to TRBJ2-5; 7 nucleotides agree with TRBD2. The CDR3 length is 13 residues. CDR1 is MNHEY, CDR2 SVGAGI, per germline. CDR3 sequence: CTSRSGGQETQYF. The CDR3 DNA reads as TGTACCAGCAGGTCGGGGGGCCAAGAGACCCAGTACTTC.

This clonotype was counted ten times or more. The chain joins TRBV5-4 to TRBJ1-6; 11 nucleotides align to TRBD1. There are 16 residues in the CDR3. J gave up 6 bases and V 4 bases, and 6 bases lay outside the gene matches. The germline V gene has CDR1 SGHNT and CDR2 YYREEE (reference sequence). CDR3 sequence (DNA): TGTGCCAGCAGCAAGGACAGGGGGCGATTTAATTCACCCCTCCACTTT. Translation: CASSKDRGRFNSPLHF. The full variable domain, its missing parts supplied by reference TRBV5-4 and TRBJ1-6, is ETGVTQSPTHLIKTRGQQVTLRCSSQSGHNTVSWYQQALGQGPQFIFQYYREEENGRGNFPPRFSGLQFPNYSSELNVNALELDDSALYLCASSKDRGRFNSPLHFGNGTRLTVT.

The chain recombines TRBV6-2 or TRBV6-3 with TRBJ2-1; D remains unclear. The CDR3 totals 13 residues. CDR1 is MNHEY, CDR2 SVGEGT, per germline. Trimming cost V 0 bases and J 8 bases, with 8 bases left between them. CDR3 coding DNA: TGTGCCAGCAGTTACTCGGTTCGCCATGAGCAGTTCTTC. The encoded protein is CASSYSVRHEQFF.

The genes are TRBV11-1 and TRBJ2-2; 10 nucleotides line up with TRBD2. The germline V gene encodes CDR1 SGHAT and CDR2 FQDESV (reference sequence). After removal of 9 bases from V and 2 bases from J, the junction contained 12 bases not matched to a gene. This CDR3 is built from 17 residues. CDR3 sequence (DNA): TGTGCCAGTAGCCGGACTAGCGGAGGGGTTAACACCGGGGAGCTGTTTTTT. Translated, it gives CASSRTSGGVNTGELFF. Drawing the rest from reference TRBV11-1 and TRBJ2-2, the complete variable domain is EAEVAQSPRYKITEKSQAVAFWCDPISGHATLYWYRQILGQGPELLVQFQDESVVDDSQLPKDRFSAERLKGVDSTLKIQPAELGDSAMYLCASSRTSGGVNTGELFFGEGSRLTVL.

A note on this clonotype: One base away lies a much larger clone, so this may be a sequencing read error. CDR3 loop: CANRSGLAGGNTGELFF. The CDR3 DNA reads as TGTGCCAACAGGTCGGGACTAGCGGGGGGAAACACCGGGGAGCTGTTTTTT. V usage is TRBV5-4 and J usage is TRBJ2-2; 15 bases are shared with TRBD2. Trimming took 9 bases from V and 2 from J; bases not matched to a gene: 8. The germline gives CDR1 SGHNT, CDR2 YYREEE (reference sequence). The CDR3 totals 17 residues.

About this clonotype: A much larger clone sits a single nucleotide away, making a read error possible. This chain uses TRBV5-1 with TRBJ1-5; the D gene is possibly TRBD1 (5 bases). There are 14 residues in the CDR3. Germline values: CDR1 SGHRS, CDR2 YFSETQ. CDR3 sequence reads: CTSSLGGQNQPQHF. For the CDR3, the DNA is TGCACCAGCAGCTTGGGTGGACAAAATCAGCCCCAGCATTTT. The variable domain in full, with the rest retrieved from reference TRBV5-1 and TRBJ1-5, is KAGVTQTPRYLIKTRGQQVTLSCSPISGHRSVSWYQQTPGQGLQFLFEYFSETQRNKGNFPGRFSGRQFSNSRSEMNVSTLELGDSALYLCTSSLGGQNQPQHFGDGTRLSIL.

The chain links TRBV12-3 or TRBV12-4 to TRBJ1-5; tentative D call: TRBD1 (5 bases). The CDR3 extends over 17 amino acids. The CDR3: CVNSLRTGGEVRQPQHF. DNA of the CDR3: TGTGTCAACAGTTTACGCACCGGGGGGGAGGTCCGTCAGCCCCAGCATTTT.

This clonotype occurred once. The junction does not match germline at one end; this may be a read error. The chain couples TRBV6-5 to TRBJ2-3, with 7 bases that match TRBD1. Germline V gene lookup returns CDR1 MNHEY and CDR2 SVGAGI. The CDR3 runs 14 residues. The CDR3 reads CASRIQGNTDTQYF. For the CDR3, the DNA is TGTGCGAGCAGGATACAGGGGAACACAGATACGCAGTATTTT.

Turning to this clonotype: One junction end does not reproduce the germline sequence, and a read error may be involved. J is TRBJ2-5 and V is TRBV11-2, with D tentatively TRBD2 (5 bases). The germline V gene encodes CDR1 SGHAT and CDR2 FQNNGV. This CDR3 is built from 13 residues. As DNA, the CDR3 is TGTGCCAGCAGCTCTACACGGGGAGAGACCCAGCATTTC. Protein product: CASSSTRGETQHF.

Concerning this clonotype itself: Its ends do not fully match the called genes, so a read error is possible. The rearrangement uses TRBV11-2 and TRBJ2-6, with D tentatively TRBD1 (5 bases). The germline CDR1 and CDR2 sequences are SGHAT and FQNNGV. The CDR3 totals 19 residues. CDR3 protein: CASSLVPKERPSGANVPTF. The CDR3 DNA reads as TGTGCAAGCAGCTTAGTTCCAAAGGAGAGGCCCTCTGGGGCCAACGTCCCGACTTTC.

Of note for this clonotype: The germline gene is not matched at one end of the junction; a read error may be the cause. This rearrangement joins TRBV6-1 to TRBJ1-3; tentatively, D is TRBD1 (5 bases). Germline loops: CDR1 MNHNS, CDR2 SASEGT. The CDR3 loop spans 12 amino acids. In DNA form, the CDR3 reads TGTACCAGCTGGACATGCCGAAACTCCATATATTTT. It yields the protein CTSWTCRNSIYF.

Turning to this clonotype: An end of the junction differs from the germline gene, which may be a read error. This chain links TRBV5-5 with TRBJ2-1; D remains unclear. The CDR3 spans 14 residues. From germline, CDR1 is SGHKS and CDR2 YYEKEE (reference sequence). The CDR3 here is CASRTSMERNEQLF. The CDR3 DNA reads TGTGCCAGCAGAACGTCGATGGAGCGCAATGAGCAGTTATTC.

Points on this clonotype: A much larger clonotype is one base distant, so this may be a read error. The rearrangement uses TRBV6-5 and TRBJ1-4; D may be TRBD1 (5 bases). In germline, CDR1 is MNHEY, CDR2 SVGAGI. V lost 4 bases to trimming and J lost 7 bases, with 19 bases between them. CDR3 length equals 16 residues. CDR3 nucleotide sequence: TGTGCCAGCAGTTCCCCAATGGGAGATCAGGGTGAAAAACTGTTTTTT. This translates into CASSSPMGDQGEKLFF.

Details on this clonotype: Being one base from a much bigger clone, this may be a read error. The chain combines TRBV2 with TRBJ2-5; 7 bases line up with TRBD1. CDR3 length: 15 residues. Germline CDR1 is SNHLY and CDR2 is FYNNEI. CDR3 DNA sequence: TGTGCCAGCAGCGCGCCACAGGGGATGAAAGATACCCAGTACTTC. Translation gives CASSAPQGMKDTQYF. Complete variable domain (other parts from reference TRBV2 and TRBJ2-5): EPEVTQTPSHQVTQMGQEVILRCVPISNHLYFYWYRQILGQKVEFLVSFYNNEISEKSEIFDDQFSVERPDGSNFTLKIRSTKLEDSAMYFCASSAPQGMKDTQYFGPGTRLLVL.

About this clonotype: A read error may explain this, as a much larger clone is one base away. Here the CDR3 DNA reads TGTGCCAGCAGGGGTAGGCGACAAACCCAACCCCTCCACTTT. This codes for CASRGRRQTQPLHF. The chain combines TRBV6-1 with TRBJ1-6, with D uncertain. The length of the CDR3 is 14 residues. CDR1 is MNHNS, CDR2 SASEGT, per germline. The V gene lost 6 bases and the J gene lost 12 bases, with 18 bases spanning the gap.

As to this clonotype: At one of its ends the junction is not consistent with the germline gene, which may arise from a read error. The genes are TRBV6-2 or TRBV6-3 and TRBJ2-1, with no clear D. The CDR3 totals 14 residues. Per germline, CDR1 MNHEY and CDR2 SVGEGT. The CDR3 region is CVSTDRSARNEQFF. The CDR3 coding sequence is TGTGTCAGCACTGACCGGTCAGCCCGCAATGAGCAGTTCTTC.

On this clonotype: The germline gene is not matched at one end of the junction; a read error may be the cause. The CDR3 region has the DNA TGTGTCAGCAGTGACGGGAGAGGGGTCACAGATACTCAGTATTTT. Translating it yields CVSSDGRGVTDTQYF. The chain carries TRBV6-4 and TRBJ2-3, with TRBD2 as a possible D gene (6 bases). This CDR3 region has 15 residues. Germline loops: CDR1 MRHNA, CDR2 SNTAGT.

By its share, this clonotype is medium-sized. CDR3 coding DNA: TGTGCCAGCAGCCCCACAGGGGGATCAGATACGCAGTATTTT. Translation gives CASSPTGGSDTQYF. This sequence joins TRBV11-3 and TRBJ2-3; 8 bases line up with TRBD1. CDR3 size: 14 residues. The V gene's germline CDR1 is SGHNT and CDR2 YENEEA. The V and J ends lost 5 bases and 4 bases, in that order; junction bases with no gene match: 5.

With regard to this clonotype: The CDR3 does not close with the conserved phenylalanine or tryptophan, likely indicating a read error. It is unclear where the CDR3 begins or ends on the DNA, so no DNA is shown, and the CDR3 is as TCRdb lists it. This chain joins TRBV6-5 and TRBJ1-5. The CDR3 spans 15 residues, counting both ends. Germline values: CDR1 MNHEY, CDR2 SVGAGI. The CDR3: CASSYLLGSNQPQHY.

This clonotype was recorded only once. The CDR3 spells CSAGAVTYDHYF. In nucleotides, the CDR3 is TGCAGTGCTGGTGCGGTCACCTACGACCATTACTTC. V is TRBV20-1 and J is TRBJ2-7; D ambiguous. Germline V gene sequence: CDR1 DFQATT, CDR2 SNEGSKA (reference sequence). V lost 5 bases to trimming and J lost 13 bases, with 21 bases between them. The CDR3 loop spans 12 amino acids.

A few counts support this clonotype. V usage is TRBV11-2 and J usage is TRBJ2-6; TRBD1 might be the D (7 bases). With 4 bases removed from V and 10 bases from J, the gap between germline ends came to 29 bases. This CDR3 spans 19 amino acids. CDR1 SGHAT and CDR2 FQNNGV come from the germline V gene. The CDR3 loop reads CASSSVPKDRPSGTNVLTF. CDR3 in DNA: TGTGCCAGCAGCTCAGTTCCAAAGGACAGGCCCTCTGGGACTAACGTCCTGACTTTC.

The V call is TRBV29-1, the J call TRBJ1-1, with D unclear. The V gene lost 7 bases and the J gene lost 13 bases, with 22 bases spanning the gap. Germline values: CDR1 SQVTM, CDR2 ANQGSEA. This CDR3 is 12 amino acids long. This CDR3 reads CSAQDGETGDFF. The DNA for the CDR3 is TGCAGCGCCCAAGATGGGGAAACTGGAGATTTCTTT.

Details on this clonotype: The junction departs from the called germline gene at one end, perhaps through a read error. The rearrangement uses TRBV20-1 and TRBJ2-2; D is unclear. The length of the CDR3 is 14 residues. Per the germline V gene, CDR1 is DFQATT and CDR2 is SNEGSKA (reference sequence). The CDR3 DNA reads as TGCAGTGCTTCCCAGGAAAAGAACACTGGGAAGCTGTCTTTT. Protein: CSASQEKNTGKLSF.

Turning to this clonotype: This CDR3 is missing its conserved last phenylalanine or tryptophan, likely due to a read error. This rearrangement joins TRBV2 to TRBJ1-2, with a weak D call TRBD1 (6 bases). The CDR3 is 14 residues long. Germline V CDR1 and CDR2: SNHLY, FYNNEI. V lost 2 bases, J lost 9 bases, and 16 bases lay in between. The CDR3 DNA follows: TGTGCCAGCAGTGAACCTACAGGGAAGAGGAGCTACACCCTC. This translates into CASSEPTGKRSYTL.

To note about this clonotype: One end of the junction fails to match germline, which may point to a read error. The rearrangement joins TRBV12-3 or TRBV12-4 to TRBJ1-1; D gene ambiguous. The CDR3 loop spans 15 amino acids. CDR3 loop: CASSFPEILNTEAFF. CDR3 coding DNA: TGCGCTAGCAGTTTCCCAGAGATACTGAACACTGAAGCTTTCTTT.

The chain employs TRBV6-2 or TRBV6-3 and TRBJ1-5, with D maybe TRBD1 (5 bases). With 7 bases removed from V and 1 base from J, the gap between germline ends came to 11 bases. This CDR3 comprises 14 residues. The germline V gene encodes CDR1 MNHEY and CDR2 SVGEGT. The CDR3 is CASTLGGSNQPQHF. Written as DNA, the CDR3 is TGTGCCAGCACCCTCGGGGGGAGCAATCAGCCCCAGCATTTT.

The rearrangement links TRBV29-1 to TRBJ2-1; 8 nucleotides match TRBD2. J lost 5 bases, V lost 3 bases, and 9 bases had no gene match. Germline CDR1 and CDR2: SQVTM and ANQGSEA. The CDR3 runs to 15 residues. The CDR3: CSVDPGLVTNNEQFF. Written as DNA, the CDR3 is TGCAGCGTTGACCCGGGACTAGTGACGAACAATGAGCAGTTCTTC.

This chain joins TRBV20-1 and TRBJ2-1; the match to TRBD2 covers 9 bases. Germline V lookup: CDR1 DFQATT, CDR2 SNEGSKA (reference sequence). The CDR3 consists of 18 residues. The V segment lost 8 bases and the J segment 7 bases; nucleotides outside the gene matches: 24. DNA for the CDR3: TGCAGTACCAGCGACTGCAAGACTAGCGGTCCGAGAGGGAATGAGCAGTTCTTC. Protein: CSTSDCKTSGPRGNEQFF.

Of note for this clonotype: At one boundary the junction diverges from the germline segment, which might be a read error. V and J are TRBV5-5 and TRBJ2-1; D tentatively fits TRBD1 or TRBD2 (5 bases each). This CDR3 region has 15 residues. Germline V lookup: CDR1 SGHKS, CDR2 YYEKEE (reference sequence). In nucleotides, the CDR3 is TGTGCCAGCAGCCTGGACCGCCTGAGGGGCAATAAGCAGTTCTTC. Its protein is CASSLDRLRGNKQFF.

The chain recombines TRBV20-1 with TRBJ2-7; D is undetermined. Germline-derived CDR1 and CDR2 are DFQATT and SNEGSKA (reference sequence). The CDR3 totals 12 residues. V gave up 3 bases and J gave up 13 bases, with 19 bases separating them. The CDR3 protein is CSASTVTYLQYF. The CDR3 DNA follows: TGCAGTGCTAGTACGGTCACCTACCTGCAATACTTC.